This is a list of T cell receptor beta chains from one sample in a study of regulatory T cells in long-lasting Graves disease. Each CDR3 protein is one row after TCRdb ran MiXCR on the multiplex PCR reads. Of around 450,000 distinct CDR3 sequences in the sample, 15% were seen once. These sequences were also reported in another study, on T cells in Graves' hyperthyroidism and ophthalmopathy.

Sequencing was performed on peripheral blood mononuclear cells (PBMCs), taken at new diagnosis, from a patient treated with antithyroid drugs. The source is a woman in her thirties with Graves disease. CDR3s include the opening cysteine and the closing phenylalanine or tryptophan. The order of the fields is J gene, V gene, clone size, D gene, CDR3 DNA, CDR3 protein. The D gene is left open where the match is weak. Clone size is shown for a subset of rows, as once, few, many or a class of expanded clone.

J gene: TRBJ1-1
V gene: TRBV30
clone size: many
D gene: -
CDR3 DNA: TGTGCCTGGACAACGGACCCAGGTTTAACTTTCTTT
CDR3 protein: CAWTTDPGLTFF

J gene: TRBJ2-7
V gene: TRBV7-6
clone size: many
D gene: TRBD2
CDR3 DNA: TGTGCCAGCAGCTTAGCAGGTAGCGGGTACGAGCAGTACTTC
CDR3 protein: CASSLAGSGYEQYF

J gene: TRBJ1-1
V gene: TRBV5-1
clone size: -
D gene: -
CDR3 DNA: TGCGCCAGCAGCTTGGGTCGAGCGTATGAAGCTTTCTTT
CDR3 protein: CASSLGRAYEAFF

J gene: TRBJ2-7
V gene: TRBV19
clone size: -
D gene: -
CDR3 DNA: TGTGCCAGTAGTCCGCTGGACACGGCCTACGAGCAGTACTTC
CDR3 protein: CASSPLDTAYEQYF

J gene: TRBJ2-1
V gene: TRBV5-1
clone size: many
D gene: TRBD2
CDR3 DNA: TGCGCCAGCAGCCCTAACACACGGGGACTAGCGGATGGGACAAATGAGCAGTTCTTC
CDR3 protein: CASSPNTRGLADGTNEQFF

J gene: TRBJ2-1
V gene: TRBV7-2
clone size: few
D gene: -
CDR3 DNA: TGTGCCAGCAGCTTAGCGACGCAGACACCTTCATACAATGAGCAGTTCTTC
CDR3 protein: CASSLATQTPSYNEQFF

J gene: TRBJ2-2
V gene: TRBV6-1
clone size: -
D gene: TRBD2
CDR3 DNA: TGTGCCAGCAGTGAAGCTTTGACTAGCGGGAGTCTTACCGGGGAGCTGTTTTTT
CDR3 protein: CASSEALTSGSLTGELFF

J gene: TRBJ1-1
V gene: TRBV20-1
clone size: many
D gene: -
CDR3 DNA: TGCAGTGCTAGGCCCCAGGACCGCTCGAACACTGAAGCTTTCTTT
CDR3 protein: CSARPQDRSNTEAFF

J gene: TRBJ1-2
V gene: TRBV7-9
clone size: few
D gene: TRBD1
CDR3 DNA: TGTGCCAGCAGCCTAACCGGGACAGGGGGCGATTACTATGGCTACACCTTC
CDR3 protein: CASSLTGTGGDYYGYTF

J gene: TRBJ2-7
V gene: TRBV6-1
clone size: many
D gene: TRBD2
CDR3 DNA: TGTGCCAGCACCCCATGGGACTATCCCCTATCCTACGAGCAGTACTTC
CDR3 protein: CASTPWDYPLSYEQYF

J gene: TRBJ2-6
V gene: TRBV6-1
clone size: few
D gene: -
CDR3 DNA: TGTGCCAGCAGTGAAGGAGATGTGTGGGTAAAGGCCAACGTCCTGACTTTC
CDR3 protein: CASSEGDVWVKANVLTF

J gene: TRBJ2-5
V gene: TRBV6-2/TRBV6-3
clone size: few
D gene: -
CDR3 DNA: TGTGCCAGCAGTTACATCGGCTCTGAGACCCAGTACTTC
CDR3 protein: CASSYIGSETQYF

J gene: TRBJ1-2
V gene: TRBV18
clone size: many
D gene: TRBD1
CDR3 DNA: TGTGCCAGCTCACGGGAAGGGACAGGAGATGGCTACACCTTC
CDR3 protein: CASSREGTGDGYTF

J gene: TRBJ2-1
V gene: TRBV20-1
clone size: -
D gene: -
CDR3 DNA: TGCAGTGCTAGAGACCCACGGGGTAGCTCCTACAATGAGCAGTTCTTC
CDR3 protein: CSARDPRGSSYNEQFF

J gene: TRBJ2-1
V gene: TRBV6-2/TRBV6-3
clone size: few
D gene: -
CDR3 DNA: TGTGCCAGCAGTTACCAGCTCGGTTTCCACAATGAGCAGTTCTTC
CDR3 protein: CASSYQLGFHNEQFF

J gene: TRBJ2-7
V gene: TRBV5-1
clone size: many
D gene: TRBD2
CDR3 DNA: TGTGCCAGCAGCTTAGTAGCGGGAAGCTACGAGCAGTACTTC
CDR3 protein: CASSLVAGSYEQYF

J gene: TRBJ2-1
V gene: TRBV11-2
clone size: many
D gene: -
CDR3 DNA: TGTGCCAGCAGCTTGGAAAGTACCGACCCGAGCTACAATGAGCAGTTCTTC
CDR3 protein: CASSLESTDPSYNEQFF

J gene: TRBJ2-7
V gene: TRBV7-8
clone size: many
D gene: -
CDR3 DNA: TGTGCCAGCAGCTGGGGGCGCGAGCAGTACTTC
CDR3 protein: CASSWGREQYF

J gene: TRBJ2-5
V gene: TRBV7-2
clone size: -
D gene: TRBD2
CDR3 DNA: TGTGCCAGCAGTAAACCGTTACTAGCGGGAGCGGGGACCCAGTACTTC
CDR3 protein: CASSKPLLAGAGTQYF

J gene: TRBJ1-5
V gene: TRBV10-1
clone size: many
D gene: -
CDR3 DNA: TGCGCCAGCAGTGAGCACGGGACGGGACGCAATCAGCCCCAGCATTTT
CDR3 protein: CASSEHGTGRNQPQHF

J gene: TRBJ2-3
V gene: TRBV20-1
clone size: many
D gene: TRBD2
CDR3 DNA: TGCAGTGCTAGATCCCCCGGGACTAGCGGGAGGCCCACAGATACGCAGTATTTT
CDR3 protein: CSARSPGTSGRPTDTQYF

J gene: TRBJ1-2
V gene: TRBV28
clone size: -
D gene: -
CDR3 DNA: TGTGCCAGCAGTTTTGGGGGGGGCGACTATGGCTACACCTTC
CDR3 protein: CASSFGGGDYGYTF

J gene: TRBJ2-3
V gene: TRBV6-4
clone size: few
D gene: TRBD2
CDR3 DNA: TGTGCCAGCAGTGATGTTGCGGGAGAGAGCACAGATACGCAGTATTTT
CDR3 protein: CASSDVAGESTDTQYF

J gene: TRBJ2-1
V gene: TRBV24-1
clone size: few
D gene: -
CDR3 DNA: TGTGCCACCAGTGAGACCGACTCCTACAATGAGCAGTTCTTC
CDR3 protein: CATSETDSYNEQFF

J gene: TRBJ2-3
V gene: TRBV28
clone size: many
D gene: TRBD2
CDR3 DNA: TGTGCCAGCAGTTTTATGGGGGAGGGTCCGGATACGCAGTATTTT
CDR3 protein: CASSFMGEGPDTQYF

J gene: TRBJ1-1
V gene: TRBV20-1
clone size: many
D gene: -
CDR3 DNA: TGCAGTGCTAGAGGCTACAGGCTCCGCTCGAGCACTGAAGCTTTCTTT
CDR3 protein: CSARGYRLRSSTEAFF

J gene: TRBJ1-1
V gene: TRBV27
clone size: many
D gene: TRBD1
CDR3 DNA: TGTGCCAGCAGTTTATCGTTCGGGACAGTTGAAGCTTTCTTT
CDR3 protein: CASSLSFGTVEAFF

J gene: TRBJ1-1
V gene: TRBV19
clone size: -
D gene: TRBD1
CDR3 DNA: TGTGCCAGTAGCGGCCGGGACAGGGGAATCTTTAACACTGAAGCTTTCTTT
CDR3 protein: CASSGRDRGIFNTEAFF

J gene: TRBJ2-1
V gene: TRBV6-1
clone size: many
D gene: TRBD1
CDR3 DNA: TGTGCCAGCAAACGGGACAGTTTCGTATACAATAAGCAGTTCTTC
CDR3 protein: CASKRDSFVYNKQFF

J gene: TRBJ2-7
V gene: TRBV11-2
clone size: -
D gene: -
CDR3 DNA: TGTGCCAGCAGCTTTATGTCCGTCTACGAGCAGTACTTC
CDR3 protein: CASSFMSVYEQYF

J gene: TRBJ2-3
V gene: TRBV27
clone size: many
D gene: -
CDR3 DNA: TGTGCCAGCGGTTTGGCGGGAACAACAGATACGCAGTATTTT
CDR3 protein: CASGLAGTTDTQYF

J gene: TRBJ1-1
V gene: TRBV25-1
clone size: -
D gene: -
CDR3 DNA: TGTGCCAGCAGTGAAGGGGGAGCACGGTTGGCTGCTTTCTTT
CDR3 protein: CASSEGGARLAAFF

J gene: TRBJ2-3
V gene: TRBV2
clone size: many
D gene: -
CDR3 DNA: TGTGCCAGCAGTCGGGACAAACCATCCACAGATACGCAGTATTTT
CDR3 protein: CASSRDKPSTDTQYF

J gene: TRBJ2-2
V gene: TRBV2
clone size: many
D gene: -
CDR3 DNA: TGTGCCAGCACGGGGCAGAACACCGGGGAGCTGTTTTTT
CDR3 protein: CASTGQNTGELFF

J gene: TRBJ1-1
V gene: TRBV27
clone size: many
D gene: TRBD1
CDR3 DNA: TGTGCCAGCAGTACGGACAGGGGGTATTTTGTTAACACTGAAGCTTTCTTT
CDR3 protein: CASSTDRGYFVNTEAFF

J gene: TRBJ2-1
V gene: TRBV20-1
clone size: many
D gene: TRBD2
CDR3 DNA: TGCAGTGCACCATCTCCGGGACTAGCGGGAGGAAATGAGCAGTTCTTC
CDR3 protein: CSAPSPGLAGGNEQFF

J gene: TRBJ2-5
V gene: TRBV9
clone size: -
D gene: -
CDR3 DNA: TGTGCCAGCAGCGTAGGTCGGGGGGAGACCCAGTACTTC
CDR3 protein: CASSVGRGETQYF

J gene: TRBJ2-3
V gene: TRBV28
clone size: many
D gene: TRBD1
CDR3 DNA: TGTGCCAGCGGCTCACCGCCAGGACAGGGAGGCACAGATACGCAGTATTTT
CDR3 protein: CASGSPPGQGGTDTQYF

J gene: TRBJ1-4
V gene: TRBV4-1
clone size: few
D gene: TRBD1
CDR3 DNA: TGCGCCAGCAGCTTAGTCCCGGGACAGGGCTCTAATGAAAAACTGTTTTTT
CDR3 protein: CASSLVPGQGSNEKLFF

J gene: TRBJ2-3
V gene: TRBV5-1
clone size: many
D gene: TRBD2
CDR3 DNA: TGTGCCAGCAGCCCTGGAGGGGTAGCGGGAGGAAGAGATACGCAGTATTTT
CDR3 protein: CASSPGGVAGGRDTQYF

J gene: TRBJ2-3
V gene: TRBV7-9
clone size: many
D gene: -
CDR3 DNA: TGTGCCAGCAGCCCGCATAGCACAGATACGCAGTATTTT
CDR3 protein: CASSPHSTDTQYF

J gene: TRBJ2-1
V gene: TRBV30
clone size: -
D gene: TRBD2
CDR3 DNA: TGTGCCTGGAGTGGAGCGGGAGGACACAATGAGCAGTTCTTC
CDR3 protein: CAWSGAGGHNEQFF

J gene: TRBJ1-5
V gene: TRBV10-3
clone size: few
D gene: -
CDR3 DNA: TGTGCCATCAGTGACAGGGAGGGGATTCAGCCCCAGCATTTT
CDR3 protein: CAISDREGIQPQHF

J gene: TRBJ2-7
V gene: TRBV20-1
clone size: few
D gene: -
CDR3 DNA: TGCAGTGTCGCAGTTCCCTACCTGGGCGAGCAGTACTTC
CDR3 protein: CSVAVPYLGEQYF

J gene: TRBJ2-1
V gene: TRBV27
clone size: many
D gene: TRBD2
CDR3 DNA: TGTGCCAGCAGTATGCCAACTAGCGGGAGTTCCAATGAGCAGTTCTTC
CDR3 protein: CASSMPTSGSSNEQFF

J gene: TRBJ1-6
V gene: TRBV12-3/TRBV12-4
clone size: many
D gene: -
CDR3 DNA: TGTGCCAGCAGCACCCGGGACGGGTATTCACCCCTCCACTTT
CDR3 protein: CASSTRDGYSPLHF

J gene: TRBJ2-4
V gene: TRBV20-1
clone size: many
D gene: -
CDR3 DNA: TGCAGTGCTAGAGATATGGGCCCAAGCGGGTGGCTAGCCAAAAACATTCAGTACTTC
CDR3 protein: CSARDMGPSGWLAKNIQYF

J gene: TRBJ2-1
V gene: TRBV11-3
clone size: many
D gene: -
CDR3 DNA: TGTGCCAGCAGCTTCGGCCCCCTCGGCGATGAGCAGTTCTTC
CDR3 protein: CASSFGPLGDEQFF

J gene: TRBJ2-5
V gene: TRBV9
clone size: -
D gene: TRBD2
CDR3 DNA: TGTGCCAGCAGCGGTCAAATAGCGGGAGGGCCGATCCCCCCATTGGAGACCCAGTACTTC
CDR3 protein: CASSGQIAGGPIPPLETQYF

J gene: TRBJ1-1
V gene: TRBV19
clone size: few
D gene: TRBD1
CDR3 DNA: TGTGCCACCCGGAACCCGGGACAGGGAGGCACTGAAGCTTTCTTT
CDR3 protein: CATRNPGQGGTEAFF